By proportion, the clone carrying this T cell receptor beta chain is medium-sized. A junction end diverges from the germline sequence, so it may reflect a read error. The germline V gene encodes CDR1 DFQATT and CDR2 SNEGSKA (reference sequence). The length of the CDR3 is 11 residues. Only in-frame clones appear in the TCRdb table, and some are missing; sequencing was by immunoSEQ multiplex PCR. The sample consists of 10,000 or so clones, approximately 82% of them appearing once. The data derive from a study of blood T cell repertoires in COVID-19. Overall study: T cells, B-cell-depleted T cells, or PBMCs provided the cDNA or gDNA that served as material.

The gene calls are TRBV20-1 and TRBJ1-5, with TRBD1 matching over 8 bases. Sequenced input: peripheral blood. This TCR was sampled from a human donor in a cohort sampled during active COVID-19. The CDR3 is CSTGDPQPQHF. The CDR3 bases are TGTTCGACAGGGGACCCTCAGCCCCAGCATTTT.